The 21 T cell receptor beta chains below all came from one sample that was sequenced in a study of PD-1 blockade in classical Hodgkin lymphoma. All trial patients relapsed after autologous stem cell transplantation. TCRdb keeps only in-frame clones here, not all; method: immunoSEQ multiplex PCR. The table lists about 40,000 clones, 87% of them singletons. The material sequenced was peripheral blood mononuclear cells (PBMCs), taken at baseline. These receptor sequences come from a human donor with classical Hodgkin lymphoma.

The table lists this clone with a few counts. The genes are TRBV6-5 and TRBJ2-7; D ambiguous. Trimming removed 2 bases at V and 2 bases at J, with 7 bases between. CDR3 length: 13 residues. Germline V gene data show CDR1 as MNHEY and CDR2 as SVGAGI. CDR3 protein: CASSYGDTYEQYF. CDR3 sequence (DNA): TGTGCCAGCAGTTACGGGGATACCTACGAGCAGTACTTC.

A note on this clone: At one of its ends the junction is not consistent with the germline gene, which may arise from a read error. This chain links TRBV2 with TRBJ2-1, with 9 bases that match TRBD2. The CDR3 has 14 residues. The germline V gene encodes CDR1 SNHLY and CDR2 FYNNEI. CDR3 amino acids: CANSPGTSFNEQFF. The CDR3, as DNA: TGTGCCAACAGTCCCGGGACTAGCTTCAATGAGCAGTTCTTC.

This chain joins TRBV5-6 and TRBJ1-4; 10 nucleotides align to TRBD1. Germline assignment: CDR1 SGHDT and CDR2 YYEEEE. CDR3 length equals 15 residues. Losses at the gene ends were 5 bases for V and 4 bases for J; bases not matched to a gene: 5. CDR3: CASSAGTGVNEKLFF. The CDR3 region has the DNA TGTGCCAGCAGTGCCGGGACAGGGGTTAATGAAAAACTGTTTTTT. The full variable domain, in which reference TRBV5-6 and TRBJ1-4 provide the parts outside the CDR3, is DAGVTQSPTHLIKTRGQQVTLRCSPKSGHDTVSWYQQALGQGPQFIFQYYEEEERQRGNFPDRFSGHQFPNYSSELNVNALLLGDSALYLCASSAGTGVNEKLFFGSGTQLSVL.

The chain uses TRBV5-4 and TRBJ2-1, with D unresolved. The CDR3 runs to 12 residues. Germline V gene sequence: CDR1 SGHNT, CDR2 YYREEE (reference sequence). The germline V and J ends were trimmed by 3 bases and 7 bases, with 8 bases remaining between them. CDR3 DNA sequence: TGTGCCAGCAGCTCCTCAGTGAATGAGCAGTTCTTC. Its protein is CASSSSVNEQFF.

The chain is built from TRBV9 and TRBJ1-5, with a weak D call TRBD1 (6 bases). The V and J ends lost 5 bases and 2 bases respectively, with 14 bases between them. Germline CDR1 and CDR2: SGDLS and YYNGEE. The CDR3 has 15 residues. The CDR3 bases are TGTGCCAGCAGTTTTGGACAGTACGGCAATCAGCCCCAGCATTTT. Translation gives CASSFGQYGNQPQHF.

With respect to this clone: This specimen includes other DNA sequences encoding the same CDR3. The chain employs TRBV27 and TRBJ2-3; D unresolved. V gave up 7 bases and J gave up 0 bases, with 8 bases separating them. The V gene's germline CDR1 is MNHEY and CDR2 SMNVEV (reference sequence). The CDR3 is 13 residues long. CDR3 amino acids: CASKGSSTDTQYF. As DNA, the CDR3 is TGTGCCAGCAAAGGATCTAGCACAGATACGCAGTATTTT.

This chain links TRBV28 with TRBJ2-5; the match to TRBD2 covers 9 bases. The junction had 14 bases not matched to a gene; V was cut back by 4 bases and J by 5 bases. The length of the CDR3 is 17 residues. The V gene's germline CDR1 is MDHEN and CDR2 SYDVKM. The CDR3 bases are TGTGCCAGCAGTTCTCTCCTAGCGGGAAAGTTCGAGGAGACCCAGTACTTC. This encodes CASSSLLAGKFEETQYF.

This clone has only a few counts. The chain recombines TRBV5-4 with TRBJ2-7; TRBD1 aligns across 8 bases. The CDR3 has 15 amino acids. J gave up 7 bases and V 0 bases, and 9 bases lay outside the gene matches. Germline V gene sequence: CDR1 SGHNT, CDR2 YYREEE (reference sequence). CDR3 sequence reads: CASSLEWTGTREQYF. The CDR3 nucleotides are TGTGCCAGCAGCTTGGAATGGACAGGGACCAGGGAGCAGTACTTC.

The chain employs TRBV7-2 and TRBJ1-1, with a possible D match to TRBD1 (6 bases). Trimming removed 9 bases from V and 0 bases from J, with 11 bases in between. The germline V gene encodes CDR1 SGHTA and CDR2 FQGNSA. The CDR3 extends over 13 amino acids. CDR3 sequence reads: CASRGHLNTEAFF. The DNA of the CDR3 is TGTGCCAGTCGGGGACATCTGAACACTGAAGCTTTCTTT.

The rearrangement joins TRBV6-6 to TRBJ1-2, with 8 bases identical to TRBD1. The germline V gene has CDR1 MNHNY and CDR2 SVGAGI (reference sequence). This CDR3 region has 16 residues. V shed 4 bases, J shed 8 bases, and the junction held 15 bases outside the gene matches. This CDR3 reads CASSSNQGTGLDGYTF. CDR3 coding DNA: TGTGCCAGCAGTTCCAATCAAGGGACAGGCTTAGACGGCTACACCTTC.

This clone was observed a few times. CDR3 in DNA: TGTGCCAGCAGCTTATGGGGGGAGAGCACAGATACGCAGTATTTT. This sequence encodes CASSLWGESTDTQYF. V usage is TRBV11-1 and J usage is TRBJ2-3, with TRBD2 as a possible D gene (6 bases). CDR1 is SGHAT, CDR2 FQDESV, per germline (reference sequence). The CDR3 extends over 15 amino acids. V was pared by 2 bases and J by 0 bases, with 9 bases between. Based on the CDR3 plus reference TRBV11-1 and TRBJ2-3, the full variable domain is EAEVAQSPRYKITEKSQAVAFWCDPISGHATLYWYRQILGQGPELLVQFQDESVVDDSQLPKDRFSAERLKGVDSTLKIQPAELGDSAMYLCASSLWGESTDTQYFGPGTRLTVL.

The J gene is TRBJ2-2, the V gene TRBV5-1, with D perhaps TRBD1 (6 bases). This CDR3 contains 16 residues. Germline V CDR1 and CDR2: SGHRS, YFSETQ. Trimming left V 3 bases short and J 1 base short, with 13 bases between. This chain's CDR3 is CASSSTGTLNTGELFF. CDR3 sequence (DNA): TGCGCCAGCAGCTCTACAGGGACCCTGAACACCGGGGAGCTGTTTTTT.

The V gene is TRBV4-3, the J gene TRBJ2-3, with D uncertain. V was pared by 3 bases and J by 3 bases, with 10 bases between. This CDR3 region has 14 residues. Germline lookup yields CDR1 LGHNA and CDR2 YSLEER. In DNA form, the CDR3 reads TGCGCCAGCAGCCAGTTCCTGACAACAGATACGCAGTATTTT. Protein sequence: CASSQFLTTDTQYF.

The chain couples TRBV9 to TRBJ2-7; D might be TRBD2 (6 bases). The V and J ends lost 1 base and 2 bases respectively, with 10 bases between them. CDR1 and CDR2 (germline): SGDLS, YYNGEE. The CDR3 has 14 amino acids. For the CDR3, the DNA is TGTGCCAGCAGCGTATCGGCGGGAACCTACGAGCAGTACTTC. Translated, it gives CASSVSAGTYEQYF.

This chain uses TRBV5-4 with TRBJ2-5; 15 bases are shared with TRBD2. The J call may be incorrect, as the DNA end agrees better with TRBJ2-7. The V gene's germline CDR1 is SGHNT and CDR2 YYREEE (reference sequence). The CDR3 runs 17 residues. CDR3 protein: CASSPGLAGGLTYEQYF. CDR3 nucleotide sequence: TGTGCCAGCAGCCCGGGACTAGCGGGAGGCCTCACCTACGAGCAGTACTTC.

The genes are TRBV7-8 and TRBJ2-7; possibly TRBD1 for D (5 bases). CDR3 length: 18 amino acids. V was clipped by 2 bases and J by 5 bases, with 25 bases between them. Germline CDR1 reads SGHVS; CDR2 reads FQNEAQ. The CDR3 protein is CASSLRWGPGGYGDEQYF. The CDR3 DNA is TGTGCCAGCAGCTTAAGATGGGGCCCGGGCGGTTATGGAGACGAGCAGTACTTC.

V is TRBV19 and J is TRBJ2-1; 8 positions match TRBD2. This CDR3 spans 14 amino acids. V was pared by 8 bases and J by 1 base, with 4 bases of the junction left unmatched. The V gene's germline CDR1 is LNHDA and CDR2 SQIVND (reference sequence). CDR3 nucleotide sequence: TGTGCCAGTGTAGGGACTAGTTCCTACAATGAGCAGTTCTTC. This translates into CASVGTSSYNEQFF.

The chain has TRBV5-4 and TRBJ2-7; 10 bases align to TRBD1. V shed 3 bases and J 3 bases; nucleotides not matched to a gene: 6. This CDR3 spans 15 amino acids. CDR1 is SGHNT and CDR2 is YYREEE in the germline V gene (reference sequence). CDR3 coding DNA: TGTGCCAGCAGCTCGGGGGACAGGGGAAGCTACGAGCAGTACTTC. Its protein product is CASSSGDRGSYEQYF.

In nucleotides, the CDR3 is TGTGCCAGCAGCCCAAGACAGGGCCAGGGGACTGAAGCTTTCTTT. Encoded protein: CASSPRQGQGTEAFF. The chain couples TRBV9 to TRBJ1-1, with 7 bases matching TRBD1. The CDR3 consists of 15 residues. Trimming removed 4 bases from V and 5 bases from J; junction bases left unmatched: 11. Looked up from germline, CDR1 is SGDLS and CDR2 is YYNGEE.

The chain employs TRBV7-9 and TRBJ1-1, with a tentative D call TRBD1 (5 bases). This CDR3 region has 13 residues. Germline loops: CDR1 SEHNR, CDR2 FQNEAQ (reference sequence). Between the trimmed V and J ends, which lost 3 bases and 4 bases, there was a span of 9 bases. DNA for the CDR3: TGTGCCAGCAGCTTGTCGGGGGTCACTGAAGCTTTCTTT. It is translated as CASSLSGVTEAFF.

The chain is built from TRBV19 and TRBJ2-7; D unresolved. The CDR3 length is 13 residues. Trimming cost V 2 bases and J 7 bases, with 12 bases left between them. CDR1 is LNHDA and CDR2 is SQIVND in the germline V gene (reference sequence). The CDR3 region has the DNA TGTGCCAGTAGTATAACTGCGAGGCTTGAGCAGTACTTC. It is translated as CASSITARLEQYF.